The clone carrying this TCR beta chain has ten or more counts. No antigen is known for it. The data stem from a study of T cells in Graves' hyperthyroidism and ophthalmopathy. Study observations and caveats: Also found in blood were most expanded thyroid clonotypes above 0.001. Patients with ophthalmopathy were separated from those with stable hyperthyroidism by a 13 V-J model.

The germline V gene has CDR1 DFQATT and CDR2 SNEGSKA (reference sequence). V dropped 1 base and J dropped 4; count of bases not matched to a gene: 1. The CDR3 covers 14 residues. Stable Graves' hyperthyroidism denoted no ophthalmopathy progression over 18 months. Amplification yielded TCR beta CDR3 regions, with RNA transcripts as the source. During a first-round RT-PCR of the TCR CDR3, the HTBI primer set was used. One entry per CDR3 protein results from TCRdb running MiXCR on the multiplex PCR reads. The profile shows about 700,000 distinct CDR3 sequences, less than 15% of them singletons. Input material: blood. The clonotype was recovered from a woman aged 18-35 years with Graves' hyperthyroidism. The V and J genes are TRBV20-1 and TRBJ1-5, with TRBD1 matching over 10 bases. This CDR3 is CSARGDRGNQPQHF. In DNA form, the CDR3 reads TGCAGTGCTAGAGGGGACAGGGGTAATCAGCCCCAGCATTTT.